One T cell receptor beta chain is described in this entry. The entry originates in a study of T cell changes during pregnancy in multiple sclerosis. Sequencing used immunoSEQ multiplex PCR; TCRdb keeps in-frame clones, though not all of them. Of under 40,000 clones listed, about nine tenths were seen once; the top ten hold approximately 11%. This clonotype was obtained from a female donor with multiple sclerosis, enrolled in a pregnancy study. This specimen was CD8+ T cells from peripheral blood mononuclear cells, taken before pregnancy.

The CDR3 bases are TGTGCCAGCAGTGACTCGCGGGGGGGCACAGATACGCAGTATTTT. Translating gives CASSDSRGGTDTQYF. V is TRBV6-4 and J is TRBJ2-3, with 8 nucleotides matching TRBD2. Trimming took 0 bases from V and 1 from J; bases not matched to a gene: 0. CDR1 is MRHNA, CDR2 SNTAGT, per germline. The CDR3 is 15 amino acids.